A single sample is the source of the 16 T cell receptor beta chains below, sequenced in a study of read filtering for tumor transcriptome and immune sequencing. This library used roughly 0.4 ug RNA and molecular barcoded adaptors spanning alpha/delta and beta/gamma chains. TCRdb recomputed calls from the reads with MiXCR, one row per CDR3 protein. Of 130,000 or so distinct CDR3 sequences listed, roughly 13% are singletons. The sample was a population of CD138-negative cells sorted from bone marrow. The receptors stem from a donor at least 40 years old with multiple myeloma.

This clonotype has more than one count but fewer than ten. The chain employs TRBV4-3 and TRBJ1-5; possibly TRBD1 for D (6 bases). The CDR3 extends over 14 amino acids. V shed 4 bases and J shed 6 bases, with 13 bases lying between them. Looked up from germline, CDR1 is LGHNA and CDR2 is YSLEER. The CDR3 here is CASSPQGNGQPQHF. CDR3 DNA: TGCGCCAGCAGCCCTCAGGGGAACGGTCAGCCCCAGCATTTT.

This clonotype was detected ten times or more. The J gene is TRBJ1-6, the V gene TRBV29-1; a possible D gene is TRBD1 (5 bases). Germline CDR1 and CDR2: SQVTM and ANQGSEA. The CDR3 has 13 residues. Trimming took 7 bases from V and 3 from J, leaving 10 bases between them. CDR3 in amino acids: CSASRDYNSPLHF. Here the CDR3 DNA reads TGCAGCGCCTCCAGGGACTATAATTCACCCCTCCACTTT.

Many counts were recorded for this clonotype. The V gene is TRBV14, the J gene TRBJ2-3; D gene uncertain. CDR1 is SGHDN and CDR2 is FVKESK in the germline V gene. With 4 bases removed from V and 3 bases from J, the gap between germline ends came to 5 bases. This CDR3 contains 12 residues. The CDR3 loop is CASSLWTDTQYF. CDR3 nucleotides: TGTGCCAGCAGCCTCTGGACAGATACGCAGTATTTT. The full variable domain, its missing parts supplied by reference TRBV14 and TRBJ2-3, is EAGVTQFPSHSVIEKGQTVTLRCDPISGHDNLYWYRRVMGKEIKFLLHFVKESKQDESGMPNNRFLAERTGGTYSTLKVQPAELEDSGVYFCASSLWTDTQYFGPGTRLTVL.

This clonotype was counted ten times or more. V gene TRBV3-1 combines with J gene TRBJ1-5; D possibly corresponds to TRBD1 (6 bases). With 8 bases removed from V and 6 bases from J, the gap between germline ends came to 17 bases. The CDR3 is 14 amino acids. Looked up from germline, CDR1 is LGHDT and CDR2 is YNNKEL (reference sequence). The CDR3 nucleotides read TGTGCCAGCTCCAAGGCAGGGGTAAGTCAGCCCCAGCATTTT. Protein sequence: CASSKAGVSQPQHF. Complete variable domain (other parts from reference TRBV3-1 and TRBJ1-5): DTAVSQTPKYLVTQMGNDKSIKCEQNLGHDTMYWYKQDSKKFLKIMFSYNNKELIINETVPNRFSPKSPDKAHLNLHINSLELGDSAVYFCASSKAGVSQPQHFGDGTRLSIL.

The sample holds a few counts of this clonotype. Since a much larger clone is just one base distant, this may be a read error. The V gene is TRBV10-3, the J gene TRBJ2-3; 7 bases are a match to TRBD2. Germline V gene sequence: CDR1 ENHRY, CDR2 SYGVKD. The CDR3 extends over 16 amino acids. The CDR3 nucleotides are TGTGCCATCAGTGAGGGTGCGGGAGATGGCACAGATACGCGGTATTTT. Its protein is CAISEGAGDGTDTRYF.

This clonotype was seen more than once but under ten times. The chain employs TRBV12-3 or TRBV12-4 and TRBJ2-2; D possibly corresponds to TRBD2 (6 bases). This CDR3 is built from 13 residues. V was pared by 6 bases and J by 4 bases, with 9 bases between. The DNA of the CDR3 is TGTGCCAGCAGAACTAGCCCCACCGGGGAGCTGTTTTTT. It encodes CASRTSPTGELFF.

This clonotype was seen only once. A far larger clone is only one base removed, so a read error is likely. The chain employs TRBV11-3 and TRBJ2-1; no clear D gene. Germline lookup yields CDR1 SGHNT and CDR2 YENEEA. V lost 1 base to trimming and J lost 8 bases, with 6 bases between them. CDR3 length: 12 residues. The CDR3 region has the DNA TGTGCCAGCAGCTTAGGACTCGATGAGCAGTTCTTC. Protein sequence: CASSLGLDEQFF. The full variable domain, with the rest looked up from reference TRBV11-3 and TRBJ2-1, is EAGVVQSPRYKIIEKKQPVAFWCNPISGHNTLYWYLQNLGQGPELLIRYENEEAVDDSQLPKDRFSAERLKGVDSTLKIQPAELGDSAVYLCASSLGLDEQFFGPGTRLTVL.

This clonotype was seen many times. The chain links TRBV20-1 to TRBJ1-5; unclear D gene. V was shortened by 5 bases and J by 0 bases, with 8 bases between the two germline ends. Germline assignment: CDR1 DFQATT and CDR2 SNEGSKA (reference sequence). CDR3 size: 13 residues. In nucleotides, the CDR3 is TGCAGTGCTCGTGGGCATAGCAATCAGCCCCAGCATTTT. Protein: CSARGHSNQPQHF.

This clonotype occurred many times. The chain uses TRBV5-4 and TRBJ1-1, with TRBD1 as a possible D gene (6 bases). Germline V gene data show CDR1 as SGHNT and CDR2 as YYREEE (reference sequence). Trimming shortened V by 4 bases and J by 7 bases, and 11 bases separated the two germline ends. The CDR3 is 12 amino acids. This CDR3 reads CASSGGGGEAFF. CDR3 nucleotide sequence: TGTGCCAGCAGCGGTGGGGGCGGTGAAGCTTTCTTT.

V gene TRBV12-3 or TRBV12-4 combines with J gene TRBJ1-6; no reliable D call. Trimming took off 8 bases at V and 2 bases at J, with 10 bases between the two ends. The CDR3 has 14 amino acids. The CDR3 DNA reads TGTGCCAGCGGTCTAGGGCCCTATAATTCACCCCTCCACTTT. Protein product: CASGLGPYNSPLHF.

This clonotype was observed at least ten times. This chain joins TRBV14 and TRBJ2-4, with D hard to call. V lost 0 bases and J lost 10, with 16 bases in between. Germline V gene sequence: CDR1 SGHDN, CDR2 FVKESK. CDR3 length equals 15 residues. The CDR3 sequence: CASSQDFGLGSIQYF. The CDR3 nucleotides are TGTGCCAGCAGCCAAGATTTTGGTCTAGGATCGATTCAGTACTTC.

For this clonotype: Being one base from a much bigger clone, this may be a read error. V usage is TRBV19 and J usage is TRBJ1-5, with 9 bases identical to TRBD1. The length of the CDR3 is 15 residues. CDR1 and CDR2 (germline): LNHDA, SQIVND (reference sequence). In DNA form, the CDR3 reads TGTGCCAGTAGTATGGACAGGGGAATGGGTCAGTCCCAGCATTTT. This encodes CASSMDRGMGQSQHF.

This clonotype was detected ten times or more. The gene calls are TRBV14 and TRBJ2-5, with 8 bases matching TRBD2. The germline gives CDR1 SGHDN, CDR2 FVKESK. V was clipped by 6 bases and J by 5 bases; unmatched bases: 8. The CDR3 consists of 14 residues. The chain's CDR3 is CASRLSGSRETQYF. Written as DNA, the CDR3 is TGTGCCAGCAGACTCAGCGGGAGTAGGGAGACCCAGTACTTC.

This clonotype was seen repeatedly, ten times or more. V gene TRBV19 combines with J gene TRBJ2-1; the D call may be TRBD1 or TRBD2 (5 bases each). Trimming cost V 7 bases and J 0 bases, with 13 bases left between them. This CDR3 is 15 amino acids long. CDR1 LNHDA and CDR2 SQIVND come from the germline V gene (reference sequence). The DNA for the CDR3 is TGTGCCAGTACCCGGGGCTATCACTCCTACAATGAGCAGTTCTTC. Protein sequence: CASTRGYHSYNEQFF. The complete variable domain, with remaining parts taken from reference TRBV19 and TRBJ2-1, reads DGGITQSPKYLFRKEGQNVTLSCEQNLNHDAMYWYRQDPGQGLRLIYYSQIVNDFQKGDIAEGYSVSREKKESFPLTVTSAQKNPTAFYLCASTRGYHSYNEQFFGPGTRLTVL.

This chain uses TRBV4-1 with TRBJ2-2; 11 bases match TRBD2. The V gene's germline CDR1 is MGHRA and CDR2 YSYEKL. The CDR3 length is 16 residues. Germline trimming cut 4 bases from V and 1 base from J; bases unmatched to any gene: 2. The CDR3 region has the DNA TGCGCCAGCAGCCGGGGACTAGCGGAGAACACCGGGGAGCTGTTTTTT. Translating gives CASSRGLAENTGELFF.

The table lists this clonotype with a few counts. A much larger clonotype is one base distant, so this may be a read error. The conserved phenylalanine or tryptophan is not found at the CDR3 terminus, so this likely reflects a read error. CDR3 amino acids: CASSGGGTPGELFI. Here the CDR3 DNA reads TGTGCCAGCAGCGGAGGGGGGACCCCCGGGGAGCTGTTTATT. The chain is built from TRBV9 and TRBJ2-2; either TRBD1 or TRBD2 may supply D (6 bases each). Germline loops: CDR1 SGDLS, CDR2 YYNGEE. CDR3 length: 14 amino acids. Trimming cost V 3 bases and J 6 bases, with 12 bases left between them.